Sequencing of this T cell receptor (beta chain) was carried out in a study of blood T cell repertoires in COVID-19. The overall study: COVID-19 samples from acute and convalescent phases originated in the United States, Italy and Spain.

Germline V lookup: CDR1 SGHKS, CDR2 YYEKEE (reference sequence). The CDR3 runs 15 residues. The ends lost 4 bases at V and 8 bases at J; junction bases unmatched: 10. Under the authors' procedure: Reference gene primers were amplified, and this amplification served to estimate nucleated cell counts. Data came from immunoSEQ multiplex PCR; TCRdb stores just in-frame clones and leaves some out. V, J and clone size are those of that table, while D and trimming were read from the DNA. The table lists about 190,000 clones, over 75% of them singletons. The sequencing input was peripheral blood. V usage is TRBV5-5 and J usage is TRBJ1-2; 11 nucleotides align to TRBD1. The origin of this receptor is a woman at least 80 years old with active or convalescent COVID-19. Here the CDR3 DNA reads TGTGCCAGCAGCCCACTAGGGACAGGGGGTTGGGGCTACACCTTC. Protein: CASSPLGTGGWGYTF.